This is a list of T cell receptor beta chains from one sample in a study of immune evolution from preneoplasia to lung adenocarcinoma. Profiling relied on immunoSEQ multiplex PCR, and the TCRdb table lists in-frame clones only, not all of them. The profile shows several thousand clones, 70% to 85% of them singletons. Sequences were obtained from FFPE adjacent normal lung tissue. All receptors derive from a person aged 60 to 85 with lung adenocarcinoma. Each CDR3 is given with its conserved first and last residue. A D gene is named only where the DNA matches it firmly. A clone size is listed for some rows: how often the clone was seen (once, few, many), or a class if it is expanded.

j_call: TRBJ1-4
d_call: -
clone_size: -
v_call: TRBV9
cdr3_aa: CASSSGTQATNEKLFF
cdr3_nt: TGTGCCAGCAGTTCCGGGACACAAGCAACTAATGAAAAACTGTTTTTT

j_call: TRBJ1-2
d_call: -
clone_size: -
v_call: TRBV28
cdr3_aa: CASSLDYGYTF
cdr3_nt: TGTGCCAGCAGTTTAGATTATGGCTACACCTTC

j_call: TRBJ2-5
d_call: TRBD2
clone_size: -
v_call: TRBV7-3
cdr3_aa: CASSRTGGEGTQYF
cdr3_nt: TGTGCCAGCAGCCGGACTGGGGGGGAGGGGACCCAGTACTTC

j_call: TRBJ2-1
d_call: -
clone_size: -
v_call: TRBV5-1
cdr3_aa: CASSPYGDGGSNEQFF
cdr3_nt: TGCGCCAGCAGCCCATACGGGGACGGAGGGAGCAATGAGCAGTTCTTC

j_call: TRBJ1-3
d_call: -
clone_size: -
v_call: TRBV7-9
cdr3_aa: CASSTSQGIHSGNTIYF
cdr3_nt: TGTGCCAGCAGCACGTCACAGGGAATACACTCTGGAAACACCATATATTTT

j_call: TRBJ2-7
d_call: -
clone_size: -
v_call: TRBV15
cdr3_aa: CATSVRLDDYEQYF
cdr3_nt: TGTGCCACCAGCGTCCGACTAGACGACTACGAGCAGTACTTC

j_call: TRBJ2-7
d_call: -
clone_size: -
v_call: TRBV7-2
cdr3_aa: CASSRGRTSDYEQYF
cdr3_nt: TGTGCCAGCAGCCGGGGACGGACCTCCGATTACGAGCAGTACTTC

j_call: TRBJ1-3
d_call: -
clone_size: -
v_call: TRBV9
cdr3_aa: CASSTNSGNTIYF
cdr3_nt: TGTGCCAGCAGCACAAACTCTGGAAACACCATATATTTT

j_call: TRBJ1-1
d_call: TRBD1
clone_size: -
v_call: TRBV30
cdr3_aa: CAWSVKGALNTEAFF
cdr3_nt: TGTGCCTGGAGTGTAAAGGGGGCTTTGAACACTGAAGCTTTCTTT

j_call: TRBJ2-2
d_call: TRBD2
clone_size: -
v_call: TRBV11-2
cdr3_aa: CASSAWTSGRAGELFF
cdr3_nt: TGTGCCAGCAGCGCGTGGACTAGCGGGAGAGCCGGGGAGCTGTTTTTT

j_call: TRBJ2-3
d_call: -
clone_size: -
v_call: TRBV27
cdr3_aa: CASSIIAGTDTQYF
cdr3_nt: TGTGCCAGCAGTATTATAGCGGGCACAGATACGCAGTATTTT

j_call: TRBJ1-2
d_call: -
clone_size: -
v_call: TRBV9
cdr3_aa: CASSVANGRYGYTF
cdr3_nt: TGTGCCAGCAGCGTAGCAAACGGCCGATATGGCTACACCTTC

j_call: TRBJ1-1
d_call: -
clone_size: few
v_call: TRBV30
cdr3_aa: CAWTGKNTEAFF
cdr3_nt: TGTGCCTGGACAGGGAAGAACACTGAAGCTTTCTTT

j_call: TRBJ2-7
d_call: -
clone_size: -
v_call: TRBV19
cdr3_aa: CASSIGQSSYEQYF
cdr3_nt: TGTGCCAGTAGTATAGGACAGAGCTCCTACGAGCAGTACTTC

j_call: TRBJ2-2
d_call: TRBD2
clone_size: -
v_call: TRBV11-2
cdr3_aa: CASSSGLVAGGELFF
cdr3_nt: TGTGCCAGCAGCTCAGGACTAGTTGCGGGCGGGGAGCTGTTTTTT

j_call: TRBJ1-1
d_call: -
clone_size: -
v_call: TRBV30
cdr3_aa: CAWRVDYMNTEAFF
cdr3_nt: TGTGCCTGGAGGGTAGATTACATGAACACTGAAGCTTTCTTT

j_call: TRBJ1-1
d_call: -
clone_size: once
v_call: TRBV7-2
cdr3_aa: CASSPGRGSTEAFF
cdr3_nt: TGTGCCAGCAGCCCAGGACGAGGTAGCACTGAAGCTTTCTTT

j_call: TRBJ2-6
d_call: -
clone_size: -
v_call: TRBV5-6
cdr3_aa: CASSLPTVSGANVLTF
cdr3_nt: TGTGCCAGCAGCTTGCCCACAGTCTCTGGGGCCAACGTCCTGACTTTC

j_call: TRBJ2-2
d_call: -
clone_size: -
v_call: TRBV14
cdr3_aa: CASSQDLTVNGELFF
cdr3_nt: TGTGCCAGCAGCCAAGATTTGACAGTCAACGGGGAGCTGTTTTTT

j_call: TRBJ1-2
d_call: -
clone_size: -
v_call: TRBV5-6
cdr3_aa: CASSLSQGYGYTF
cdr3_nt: TGTGCCAGCAGCTTGAGTCAGGGCTATGGCTACACCTTC

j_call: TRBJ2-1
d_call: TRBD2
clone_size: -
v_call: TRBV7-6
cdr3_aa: CASSLGASGGEQFF
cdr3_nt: TGTGCCAGCAGCCTTGGAGCAAGCGGGGGAGAGCAGTTCTTC

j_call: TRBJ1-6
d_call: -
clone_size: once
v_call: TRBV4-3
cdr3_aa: CASRATGNSPLHF
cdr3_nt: TGCGCCAGCAGGGCAACAGGGAATTCACCCCTCCACTTT

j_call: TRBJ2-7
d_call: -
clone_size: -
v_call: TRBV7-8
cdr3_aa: CASSLGVGPTSVYEQYF
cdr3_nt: TGTGCCAGCAGCTTAGGCGTTGGACCAACTTCGGTCTACGAGCAGTACTTC

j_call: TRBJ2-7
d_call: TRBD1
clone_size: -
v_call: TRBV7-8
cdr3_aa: CASSQYRDRSYYEQYF
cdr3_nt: TGTGCCAGCAGCCAATACCGGGACAGGTCGTACTACGAGCAGTACTTC

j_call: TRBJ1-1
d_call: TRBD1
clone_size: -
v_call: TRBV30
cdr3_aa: CAWSRTGTEAFF
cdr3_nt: TGTGCCTGGAGTCGGACAGGGACGGAAGCTTTCTTT

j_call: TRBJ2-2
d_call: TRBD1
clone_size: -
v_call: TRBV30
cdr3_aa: CAWSTGTGGSTGELFF
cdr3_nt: TGTGCCTGGAGCACCGGGACAGGGGGTAGCACCGGGGAGCTGTTTTTT

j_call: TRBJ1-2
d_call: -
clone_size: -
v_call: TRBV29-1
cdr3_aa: CSVEGYGYTF
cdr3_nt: TGCAGCGTTGAAGGCTATGGCTACACCTTC

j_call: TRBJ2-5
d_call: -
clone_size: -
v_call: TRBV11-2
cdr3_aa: CASSSQMQETQYF
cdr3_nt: TGTGCCAGCAGCTCGCAGATGCAAGAGACCCAGTACTTC

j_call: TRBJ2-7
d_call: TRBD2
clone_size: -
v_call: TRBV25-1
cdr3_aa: CASRGTSGKQYF
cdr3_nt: TGTGCCAGCCGAGGGACTAGCGGGAAGCAGTACTTC

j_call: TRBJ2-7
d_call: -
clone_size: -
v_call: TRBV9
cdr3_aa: CASSPTTNSYEQYF
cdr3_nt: TGTGCCAGCAGCCCAACGACTAACTCCTACGAGCAGTACTTC

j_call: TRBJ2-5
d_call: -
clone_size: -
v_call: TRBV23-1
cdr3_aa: CASSQSGGLETQYF
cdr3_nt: TGCGCCAGCAGTCAATCGGGGGGGCTGGAGACCCAGTACTTC

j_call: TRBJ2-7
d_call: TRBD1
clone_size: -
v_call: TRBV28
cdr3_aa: CATLTRTGGYEQYF
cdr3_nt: TGTGCCACCTTAACTAGGACAGGGGGTTACGAGCAGTACTTC

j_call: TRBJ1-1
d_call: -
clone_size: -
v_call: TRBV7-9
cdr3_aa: CASSEGHVTEAFF
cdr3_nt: TGTGCCAGCAGCGAGGGACATGTGACTGAAGCTTTCTTT

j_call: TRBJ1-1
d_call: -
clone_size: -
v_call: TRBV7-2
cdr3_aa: CASSRGWGLGTEAFF
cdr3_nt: TGTGCCAGCAGCAGAGGGTGGGGATTGGGCACTGAAGCTTTCTTT

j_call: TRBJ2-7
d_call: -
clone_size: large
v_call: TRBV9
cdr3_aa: CASSVGEGTHEQYF
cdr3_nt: TGTGCCAGCAGCGTAGGTGAGGGTACCCACGAGCAGTACTTC

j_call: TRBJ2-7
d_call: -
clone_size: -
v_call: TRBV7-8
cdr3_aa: CASSPHRIPGAEFEQYF
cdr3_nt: TGTGCCAGCAGCCCCCACCGGATCCCCGGAGCTGAATTCGAGCAGTACTTC

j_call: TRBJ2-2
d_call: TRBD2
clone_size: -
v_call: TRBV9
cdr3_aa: CASSRTGTSGTTGELFF
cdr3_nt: TGTGCCAGCAGTCGTACCGGGACTAGCGGGACCACCGGGGAGCTGTTTTTT

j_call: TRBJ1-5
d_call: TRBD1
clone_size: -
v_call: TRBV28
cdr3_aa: CASRLATGVVGNQPQHF
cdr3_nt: TGTGCCAGCCGCCTTGCGACAGGGGTGGTGGGCAATCAGCCCCAGCATTTT

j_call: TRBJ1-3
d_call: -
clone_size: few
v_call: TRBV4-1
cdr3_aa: CASSQDIARNTIYF
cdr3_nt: TGCGCCAGCAGCCAAGATATCGCGAGAAACACCATATATTTT

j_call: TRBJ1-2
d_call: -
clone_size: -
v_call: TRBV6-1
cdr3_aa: CASSRDGPPGYTF
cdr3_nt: TGTGCCAGCAGCAGAGATGGCCCTCCGGGCTACACCTTC

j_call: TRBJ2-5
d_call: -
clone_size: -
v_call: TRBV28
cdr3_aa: CASSRTEETQYF
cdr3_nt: TGTGCCAGCAGCCGGACAGAAGAGACCCAGTACTTC

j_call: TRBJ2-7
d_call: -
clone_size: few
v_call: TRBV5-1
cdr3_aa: CASSAGAREQYF
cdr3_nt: TGCGCCAGCAGCGCGGGGGCGCGTGAGCAGTACTTC

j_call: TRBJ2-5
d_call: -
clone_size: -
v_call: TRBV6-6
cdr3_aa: CASSYGGAQETQYF
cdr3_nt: TGTGCCAGCAGTTACGGGGGGGCTCAAGAGACCCAGTACTTC

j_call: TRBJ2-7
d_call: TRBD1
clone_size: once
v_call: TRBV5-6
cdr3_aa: CASSRPGQGASYEQYF
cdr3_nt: TGTGCCAGCAGCCGTCCGGGACAGGGGGCCTCCTACGAGCAGTACTTC

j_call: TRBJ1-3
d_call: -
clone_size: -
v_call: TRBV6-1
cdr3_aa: CASTKRSGTGNTIYF
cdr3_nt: TGTGCCAGCACCAAGCGCTCAGGGACTGGAAACACCATATATTTT

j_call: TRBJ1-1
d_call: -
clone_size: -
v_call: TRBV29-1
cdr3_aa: CSVSYSGSEAFF
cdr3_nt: TGCAGCGTTAGCTACTCAGGCTCTGAAGCTTTCTTT

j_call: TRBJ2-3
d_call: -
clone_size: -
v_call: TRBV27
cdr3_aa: CASSFWRDTTDTQYF
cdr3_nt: TGTGCCAGCAGTTTCTGGCGGGACACCACAGATACGCAGTATTTT

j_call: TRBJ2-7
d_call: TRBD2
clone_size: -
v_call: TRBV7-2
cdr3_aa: CASSFLASGEYEQYF
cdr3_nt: TGTGCCAGCAGCTTTTTGGCTAGCGGAGAATACGAGCAGTACTTC

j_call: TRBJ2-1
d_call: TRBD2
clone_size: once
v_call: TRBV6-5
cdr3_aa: CASSYSLAGGHEQFF
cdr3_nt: TGTGCCAGCAGTTACTCCCTAGCGGGGGGGCATGAGCAGTTCTTC

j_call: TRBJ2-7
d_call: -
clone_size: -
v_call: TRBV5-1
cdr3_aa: CASSSTAGQVYEQYF
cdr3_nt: TGCGCCAGCAGCTCAACCGCGGGACAAGTATACGAGCAGTACTTC

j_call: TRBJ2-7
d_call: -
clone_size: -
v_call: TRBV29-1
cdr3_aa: CSVEIGKNYEQYF
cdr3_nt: TGCAGCGTTGAGATCGGAAAGAACTACGAGCAGTACTTC

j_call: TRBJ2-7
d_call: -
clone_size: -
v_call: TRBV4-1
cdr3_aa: CASSQDEGRPYEQYF
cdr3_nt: TGCGCCAGCAGCCAAGATGAGGGCAGACCCTACGAGCAGTACTTC

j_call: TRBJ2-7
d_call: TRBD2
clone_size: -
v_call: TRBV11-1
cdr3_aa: CASSPGTSGSYEQYF
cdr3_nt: TGTGCCAGCAGCCCCGGGACTAGCGGGAGTTACGAGCAGTACTTC

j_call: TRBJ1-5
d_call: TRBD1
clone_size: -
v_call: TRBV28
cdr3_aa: CASSTGGNQPQHF
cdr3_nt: TGTGCCAGCAGTACAGGGGGCAATCAGCCCCAGCATTTT